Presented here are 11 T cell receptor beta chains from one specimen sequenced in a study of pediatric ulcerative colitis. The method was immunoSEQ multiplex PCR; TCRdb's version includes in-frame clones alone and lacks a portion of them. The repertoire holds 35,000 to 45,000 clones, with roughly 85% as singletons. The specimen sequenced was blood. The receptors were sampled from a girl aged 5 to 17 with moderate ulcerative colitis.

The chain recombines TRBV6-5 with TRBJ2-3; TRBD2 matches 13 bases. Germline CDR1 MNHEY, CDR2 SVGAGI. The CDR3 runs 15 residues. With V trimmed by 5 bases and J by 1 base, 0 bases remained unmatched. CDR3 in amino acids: CASSGLAGGTDTQYF. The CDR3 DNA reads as TGTGCCAGCAGTGGACTAGCGGGAGGCACAGATACGCAGTATTTT.

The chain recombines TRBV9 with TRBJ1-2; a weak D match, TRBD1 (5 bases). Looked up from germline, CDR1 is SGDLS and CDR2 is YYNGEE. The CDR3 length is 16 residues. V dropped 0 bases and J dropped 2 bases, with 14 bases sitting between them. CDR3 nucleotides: TGTGCCAGCAGCGTAGGGTCGGGAGGGGCGAACTATGGCTACACCTTC. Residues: CASSVGSGGANYGYTF.

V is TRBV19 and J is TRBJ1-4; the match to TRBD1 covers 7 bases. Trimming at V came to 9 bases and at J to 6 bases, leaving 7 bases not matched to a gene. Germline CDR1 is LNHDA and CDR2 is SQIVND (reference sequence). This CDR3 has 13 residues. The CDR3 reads CASANRGDEKLFF. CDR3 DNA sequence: TGTGCCAGCGCTAACAGGGGTGATGAAAAACTGTTTTTT.

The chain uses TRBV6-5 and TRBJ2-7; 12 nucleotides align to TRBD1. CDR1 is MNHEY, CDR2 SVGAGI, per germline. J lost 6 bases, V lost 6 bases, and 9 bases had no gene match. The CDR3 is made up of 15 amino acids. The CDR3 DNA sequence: TGTGCCAGCAGCCTTCGACCGGGACAGGGGGCCGAGCAGTACTTC. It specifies CASSLRPGQGAEQYF.

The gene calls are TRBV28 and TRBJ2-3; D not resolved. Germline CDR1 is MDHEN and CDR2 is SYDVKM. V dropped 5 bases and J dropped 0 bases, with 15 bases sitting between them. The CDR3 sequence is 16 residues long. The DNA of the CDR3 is TGTGCCAGCAGTCCGCCGGTGGTACCGAGCACAGATACGCAGTATTTT. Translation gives CASSPPVVPSTDTQYF.

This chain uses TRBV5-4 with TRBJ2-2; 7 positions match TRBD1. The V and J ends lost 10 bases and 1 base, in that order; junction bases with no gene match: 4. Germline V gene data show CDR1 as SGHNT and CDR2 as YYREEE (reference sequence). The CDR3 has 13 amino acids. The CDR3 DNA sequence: TGTGCCGCCAGACAGGGGAACACCGGGGAGCTGTTTTTT. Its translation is CAARQGNTGELFF.

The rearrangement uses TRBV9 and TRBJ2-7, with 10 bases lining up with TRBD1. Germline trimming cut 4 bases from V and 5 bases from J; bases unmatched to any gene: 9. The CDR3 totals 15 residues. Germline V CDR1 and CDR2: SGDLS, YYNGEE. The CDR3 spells CASSPQGDRGDEQYF. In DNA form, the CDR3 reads TGTGCCAGCAGCCCGCAAGGGGACAGGGGAGACGAGCAGTACTTC.

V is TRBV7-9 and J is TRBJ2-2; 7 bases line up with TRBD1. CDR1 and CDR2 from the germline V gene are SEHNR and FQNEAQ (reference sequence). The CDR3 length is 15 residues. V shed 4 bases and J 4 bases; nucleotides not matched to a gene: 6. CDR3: CASSSGQRSTGELFF. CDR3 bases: TGTGCCAGCAGCTCGGGACAGCGGAGCACCGGGGAGCTGTTTTTT. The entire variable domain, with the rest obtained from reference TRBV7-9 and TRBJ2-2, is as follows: DTGVSQNPRHKITKRGQNVTFRCDPISEHNRLYWYRQTLGQGPEFLTYFQNEAQLEKSRLLSDRFSAERPKGSFSTLEIQRTEQGDSAMYLCASSSGQRSTGELFFGEGSRLTVL.

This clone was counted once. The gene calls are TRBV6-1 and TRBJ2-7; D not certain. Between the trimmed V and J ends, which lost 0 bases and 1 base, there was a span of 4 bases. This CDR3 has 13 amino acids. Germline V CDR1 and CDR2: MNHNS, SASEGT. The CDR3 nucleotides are TGTGCCAGCAGTGAAGCGGTATCCTACGAGCAGTACTTC. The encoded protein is CASSEAVSYEQYF.

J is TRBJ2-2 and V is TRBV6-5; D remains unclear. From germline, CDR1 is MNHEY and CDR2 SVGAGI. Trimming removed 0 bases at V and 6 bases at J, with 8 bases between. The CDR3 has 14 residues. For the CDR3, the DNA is TGTGCCAGCAGTTACTCTCCCGCCTCCGGGGAGCTGTTTTTT. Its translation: CASSYSPASGELFF.

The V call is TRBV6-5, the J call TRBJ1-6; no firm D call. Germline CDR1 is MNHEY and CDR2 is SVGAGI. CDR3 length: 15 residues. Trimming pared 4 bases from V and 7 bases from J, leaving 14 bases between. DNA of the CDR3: TGTGCCAGCAGTTTCGGACTTGTTAGGAATTCACCCCTCCACTTT. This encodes CASSFGLVRNSPLHF.